A selection of T cell receptor beta chains follows, all from one sample in a study of shared clonotypes between healthy human individuals. The assay was immunoSEQ multiplex PCR, and TCRdb's table has in-frame clones only and misses some. The sample lists over 750,000 clones, approximately 97% occurring once. Sequencing was carried out using naive CD8+ T cells sorted from blood. The origin of the receptors is a man younger than 40 in good health. Each CDR3 is given with its conserved first and last residue. D genes are given only for firm matches. For some rows the clone size is stated as once, few or many, or as a class when expanded; others skip it.

size | J | V | D | CDR3 | DNA
NA | TRBJ2-1 | TRBV5-4 | TRBD2 | CASSLFGTSSYNEQFF | TGTGCCAGCAGCTTGTTCGGGACTAGCTCCTACAATGAGCAGTTCTTC
once | TRBJ2-3 | TRBV4-1 | NA | CASSRGRDTQYF | TGCGCCAGCAGCCGGGGCCGAGATACGCAGTATTTT
NA | TRBJ2-3 | TRBV29-1 | TRBD1 | CSVDSGQGESRLTTDTQYF | TGCAGCGTTGATAGCGGACAGGGGGAGTCTCGACTCACCACAGATACGCAGTATTTT
NA | TRBJ1-4 | TRBV4-3 | TRBD1 | CASSQARTGGINEKLFF | TGCGCCAGCAGCCAAGCTAGGACAGGGGGCATTAATGAAAAACTGTTTTTT
once | TRBJ2-1 | TRBV9 | TRBD2 | CASSVGSGRAASEQFF | TGTGCCAGCAGCGTAGGTAGCGGGAGGGCCGCCAGTGAGCAGTTCTTC
NA | TRBJ2-7 | TRBV11-1 | TRBD2 | CASSLASSAGGEQYF | TGTGCCAGCAGCTTAGCGAGTTCGGCGGGAGGGGAGCAGTACTTC
NA | TRBJ2-1 | TRBV7-9 | TRBD2 | CASSFSGGNEQFF | TGTGCCAGCAGCTTTAGCGGGGGCAATGAGCAGTTCTTC
NA | TRBJ2-7 | TRBV27 | TRBD1 | CASSSGQGRSGEQYF | TGTGCCAGCAGTTCGGGACAGGGGCGTAGCGGGGAGCAGTACTTC
NA | TRBJ1-1 | TRBV11-2 | NA | CASSLEGLNTEAFF | TGTGCCAGCAGCTTAGAGGGTCTGAACACTGAAGCTTTCTTT
NA | TRBJ2-1 | TRBV27 | NA | CASWRGTEQFF | TGTGCCAGCTGGAGGGGGACAGAGCAGTTCTTC
NA | TRBJ1-1 | TRBV6-1 | NA | CASRLAYTEAFF | TGTGCCAGCAGGCTAGCGTACACTGAAGCTTTCTTT
NA | TRBJ2-3 | TRBV9 | TRBD2 | CASSVEIAGELADTQYF | TGTGCCAGCAGCGTAGAAATAGCGGGAGAGTTGGCGGATACGCAGTATTTT
once | TRBJ1-2 | TRBV29-1 | NA | CSVAGRDYGYTF | TGCAGCGTTGCGGGGCGCGACTATGGCTACACCTTC
once | TRBJ2-6 | TRBV11-2 | NA | CASLDWVSGANVLTF | TGTGCCAGCCTTGATTGGGTCTCTGGGGCCAACGTCCTGACTTTC
NA | TRBJ2-2 | TRBV11-2 | NA | CASSLGRTGELFF | TGTGCCAGCAGCTTAGGGCGAACCGGGGAGCTGTTTTTT
NA | TRBJ2-7 | TRBV7-9 | NA | CASSSDGFYEQYF | TGTGCCAGCAGCTCGGACGGATTCTACGAGCAGTACTTC
NA | TRBJ2-2 | TRBV29-1 | NA | CSVEEAPNTGELFF | TGCAGCGTTGAAGAAGCTCCGAACACCGGGGAGCTGTTTTTT
NA | TRBJ1-4 | TRBV29-1 | TRBD1 | CSVEGPPGTDEKLFF | TGCAGCGTTGAAGGCCCTCCCGGGACAGATGAAAAACTGTTTTTT
NA | TRBJ2-7 | TRBV7-9 | TRBD2 | CASSPQLAGGPSKYEQYF | TGTGCCAGCAGCCCTCAACTAGCGGGAGGGCCTAGTAAGTACGAGCAGTACTTC
NA | TRBJ2-1 | TRBV7-9 | TRBD2 | CASSPGTSGSSVNEQFF | TGTGCCAGCAGCCCCGGGACTAGCGGGAGTTCGGTCAATGAGCAGTTCTTC
NA | TRBJ2-3 | TRBV7-9 | TRBD1 | CASSASTGITDTQYF | TGTGCCAGCAGCGCCTCGACAGGGATCACAGATACGCAGTATTTT
NA | TRBJ2-3 | TRBV7-2 | NA | CASSLVLASIERGTDTQYF | TGTGCCAGCAGCTTAGTTCTCGCTAGCATTGAAAGGGGCACAGATACGCAGTATTTT
NA | TRBJ2-2 | TRBV2 | NA | CASRKTGTLTGDAGELFF | TGTGCCAGCAGGAAAACCGGGACCCTAACCGGGGACGCCGGGGAGCTGTTTTTT
NA | TRBJ2-3 | TRBV5-6 | NA | CASSAPFGWDTQYF | TGTGCCAGCAGCGCTCCGTTTGGGTGGGATACGCAGTATTTT
NA | TRBJ2-1 | TRBV28 | NA | CASSPPIDNEQFF | TGTGCCAGCAGTCCACCCATTGACAATGAGCAGTTCTTC
once | TRBJ2-6 | TRBV7-2 | NA | CASSPWTDLGGANVLTF | TGTGCCAGCAGCCCTTGGACCGACCTGGGGGGGGCCAACGTCCTGACTTTC
once | TRBJ1-4 | TRBV9 | NA | CASSVAGTNEKLFF | TGTGCCAGCAGCGTAGCTGGGACTAATGAAAAACTGTTTTTT
NA | TRBJ2-7 | TRBV18 | NA | CASSPGTGNYEQYF | TGTGCCAGCTCACCAGGTACGGGGAATTACGAGCAGTACTTC
NA | TRBJ2-5 | TRBV11-2 | NA | CASRDTQKPAQYF | TGTGCCAGCAGGGACACCCAGAAGCCGGCCCAGTACTTC
NA | TRBJ2-1 | TRBV9 | NA | CASGSPERASYNEQFF | TGTGCCAGCGGCTCTCCCGAGCGGGCCTCCTACAATGAGCAGTTCTTC
NA | TRBJ2-3 | TRBV4-3 | NA | CASSHPGHRISDTQYF | TGCGCCAGCAGCCATCCGGGACACCGTATATCAGATACGCAGTATTTT
NA | TRBJ1-1 | TRBV10-3 | NA | CAISLNGLGADNTEAFF | TGTGCCATCAGTCTAAACGGCCTGGGGGCTGATAACACTGAAGCTTTCTTT
once | TRBJ1-1 | TRBV28 | TRBD1 | CASSGRGLTEAFF | TGTGCCAGCAGTGGCAGGGGGCTTACTGAAGCTTTCTTT
NA | TRBJ2-5 | TRBV21-1 | NA | CASSKVIAGDETQYF | TGTGCCAGCAGCAAGGTAATAGCGGGAGATGAGACCCAGTACTTC
NA | TRBJ2-5 | TRBV9 | NA | CASSPFGTQETQYF | TGTGCCAGCAGCCCGTTCGGGACTCAAGAGACCCAGTACTTC
NA | TRBJ1-3 | TRBV11-2 | NA | CASSLVRSSGNTIYF | TGTGCCAGCAGCTTAGTCCGATCCTCTGGAAACACCATATATTTT
NA | TRBJ1-1 | TRBV25-1 | TRBD1 | CASSATGGGSDEAFF | TGTGCCAGCAGTGCGACAGGGGGCGGGTCGGATGAAGCTTTCTTT
NA | TRBJ2-1 | TRBV27 | TRBD1 | CATSGTGWDEQFF | TGTGCCACCTCCGGGACAGGGTGGGATGAGCAGTTCTTC
NA | TRBJ2-1 | TRBV11-2 | TRBD2 | CASSLGTSGFYEQFF | TGTGCCAGCAGCTTAGGGACTAGCGGGTTCTATGAGCAGTTCTTC
NA | TRBJ1-1 | TRBV6-1 | NA | CASSEEGTGWDTEAFF | TGTGCCAGCAGTGAAGAGGGGACTGGATGGGACACTGAAGCTTTCTTT
NA | TRBJ2-7 | TRBV27 | NA | CASSLSVGGPYEQYF | TGTGCCAGCAGCCTCTCCGTGGGGGGCCCCTACGAGCAGTACTTC